Below are 18 T cell receptor beta chains sequenced from a single sample in a study of neurological immune-mediated disorders. TCRdb recomputed calls from the 5' RACE reads with MiXCR, one row per CDR3 protein. The top ten clones hold 9.5% to 10% of a sample with fewer than 90,000 distinct CDR3 sequences, 9.5% to 13% of them seen once. The time point is: longitudinal time-point 1 (baseline). The sequenced material came from PBMCs. The receptor set was obtained from a man aged 30 to 45 in good health.

This clonotype was detected many times. V gene TRBV5-1 combines with J gene TRBJ2-1; 10 bases map to TRBD2. This CDR3 contains 16 residues. Germline CDR1 SGHRS, CDR2 YFSETQ. V lost 6 bases and J lost 4; bases outside the gene matches: 10. CDR3 region: CASTLRLAGVYNEQFF. DNA of the CDR3: TGCGCCAGCACTCTTCGGCTAGCGGGAGTATACAATGAGCAGTTCTTC.

As to this clonotype: Possible read error: a much larger clone is one base away. The chain is built from TRBV12-3 or TRBV12-4 and TRBJ2-2, with D uncertain. Trimming took off 1 base at V and 9 bases at J, with 3 bases between the two ends. This CDR3 spans 11 amino acids. The CDR3 DNA reads as TGTGCCAGCAGTTTAGTCAGGGAGCTGTTTTTT. Its protein is CASSLVRELFF.

This clonotype has ten or more counts. The chain uses TRBV10-3 and TRBJ2-7, with 9 bases matching TRBD2. Germline V gene data show CDR1 as ENHRY and CDR2 as SYGVKD. V trimming: 7 bases; J trimming: 6 bases; junction bases outside the gene matches: 7. The CDR3 contains 13 residues. CDR3 DNA sequence: TGTGCCATCACCGGGCGGGAGGGCCCCGAGCAGTACTTC. Protein: CAITGREGPEQYF.

This clonotype was seen at least ten times. The V and J genes are TRBV5-1 and TRBJ2-3; D might be TRBD1 or TRBD2, each matching 5 bases. From germline, CDR1 is SGHRS and CDR2 YFSETQ. This CDR3 region has 14 residues. The V end lost 4 bases, the J end lost 0 bases, and 9 bases lay between the germline ends. The CDR3 DNA reads as TGCGCCAGCAGCCAGCGGACAAGCACAGATACGCAGTATTTT. Protein sequence: CASSQRTSTDTQYF.

This clonotype was observed at least ten times. The gene calls are TRBV4-2 and TRBJ2-2, with no clear D. V lost 0 bases and J 0 bases, leaving 17 bases between the germline ends. The CDR3 is made up of 19 amino acids. Germline lookup yields CDR1 LGHNA and CDR2 YNFKEQ. CDR3 loop: CASSQETGWAEANTGELFF. The CDR3 DNA follows: TGTGCCAGCAGCCAAGAAACGGGCTGGGCAGAAGCGAACACCGGGGAGCTGTTTTTT.

This clonotype was recorded many times. This sequence joins TRBV25-1 and TRBJ2-4; TRBD2 matches at 8 bases. The ends lost 4 bases at V and 9 bases at J; junction bases unmatched: 8. This CDR3 is 14 amino acids long. Per germline, CDR1 MGHDK and CDR2 SYGVNS. For the CDR3, the DNA is TGTGCCAGCAGTGTCATGGGACTAGAGGGCATTCAGTACTTC. Protein product: CASSVMGLEGIQYF.

This clonotype has just one count. This may stem from a read error, because a much larger clone lies one nucleotide away. The rearrangement joins TRBV7-3 to TRBJ2-2; 8 nucleotides match TRBD1. This CDR3 region has 16 residues. Germline V gene sequence: CDR1 SGHTA, CDR2 FQGTGA. The CDR3 DNA reads TGTGCCAGCATCTTAACATCAGGGGGCTACACCGGGGAGCTGTTTTTT. This sequence encodes CASILTSGGYTGELFF.

This clonotype was recorded many times. J is TRBJ1-1 and V is TRBV29-1; D unclear. This CDR3 contains 15 residues. Germline values: CDR1 SQVTM, CDR2 ANQGSEA. The V end was cut by 4 bases, the J end by 3 bases, with 18 bases between. The CDR3 loop is CSVVSRGRVDTEAFF. The CDR3 DNA reads TGCAGCGTTGTCTCCAGAGGCAGAGTTGACACTGAAGCTTTCTTT.

This clonotype was detected ten times or more. V gene TRBV5-1 combines with J gene TRBJ2-4, with TRBD1 matching 10 bases. Germline loops: CDR1 SGHRS, CDR2 YFSETQ. V was pared by 3 bases and J by 6 bases, with 0 bases of the junction left unmatched. The CDR3 has 13 residues. CDR3 DNA sequence: TGCGCCAGCAGCTGGGACAGGGGAAACATTCAGTACTTC. This codes for CASSWDRGNIQYF.

This clonotype has a count of ten or more. The gene calls are TRBV27 and TRBJ2-1; 7 nucleotides agree with TRBD2. The germline CDR1 and CDR2 sequences are MNHEY and SMNVEV (reference sequence). The CDR3 extends over 16 amino acids. After removal of 7 bases from V and 0 bases from J, the junction contained 9 bases not matched to a gene. CDR3 sequence: CASNSPGGSSYNEQFF. For the CDR3, the DNA is TGTGCCAGCAATTCCCCAGGCGGGAGCTCCTACAATGAGCAGTTCTTC.

At least ten counts were recorded for this clonotype. This sequence joins TRBV20-1 and TRBJ1-3; 7 bases agree with TRBD1. This CDR3 comprises 13 residues. The V gene end was trimmed by 5 bases and the J gene end by 0 bases; junction bases not matched to a gene: 1. Germline CDR1 and CDR2: DFQATT and SNEGSKA (reference sequence). The CDR3 DNA follows: TGCAGTGCTGACAGGGACTCTGGAAACACCATATATTTT. Translation gives CSADRDSGNTIYF.

This clonotype was counted ten times or more. DNA of the CDR3: TGCGCCAGCAGCTTGTACCCAACTAGCGGGAGTTACACCGGGGAGCTGTTTTTT. It yields the protein CASSLYPTSGSYTGELFF. The J gene is TRBJ2-2, the V gene TRBV5-1; 11 positions agree with TRBD2. J lost 3 bases, V lost 1 base, and 8 bases had no gene match. There are 18 residues in the CDR3. Germline V gene sequence: CDR1 SGHRS, CDR2 YFSETQ.

This clonotype appeared many times. The chain has TRBV12-3 or TRBV12-4 and TRBJ2-1; the D call may be TRBD1 or TRBD2 (5 bases each). This CDR3 is built from 13 residues. Deletions cut 3 bases from V and 7 bases from J, with 10 bases between. CDR3 nucleotide sequence: TGTGCCAGCAGTTTTAGGGGAGTGAATGAGCAGTTCTTC. Amino acids: CASSFRGVNEQFF.

This clonotype was seen at least ten times. The chain recombines TRBV5-1 with TRBJ2-7; the D is unclear. The germline CDR1 and CDR2 sequences are SGHRS and YFSETQ. The CDR3 has 14 residues. Trimming took 4 bases from V and 2 from J, leaving 13 bases between them. CDR3 protein: CASSPFGRTYEQYF. Written as DNA, the CDR3 is TGCGCCAGCAGCCCCTTCGGCCGTACCTACGAGCAGTACTTC.

Details on this clonotype: An end of the junction differs from the germline gene, which may be a read error. The chain joins TRBV20-1 to TRBJ2-1; TRBD2 matches at 10 bases. Germline lookup yields CDR1 DFQATT and CDR2 SNEGSKA (reference sequence). This CDR3 spans 16 amino acids. The chain's CDR3 is CRAISGLAVIYNEQFF. The CDR3 DNA is TGTAGGGCCATTTCTGGACTAGCGGTTATTTACAATGAGCAGTTCTTC.

Many counts were recorded for this clonotype. The gene calls are TRBV5-1 and TRBJ2-1; D could derive from TRBD1 or TRBD2 (5 bases each). Germline values: CDR1 SGHRS, CDR2 YFSETQ. V shed 3 bases and J shed 5 bases, with 9 bases lying between them. The CDR3 extends over 13 amino acids. CDR3 in DNA: TGCGCCAGCAGCTCCGGGACCAACAATGAGCAGTTCTTC. This encodes CASSSGTNNEQFF.

This clonotype has a count of ten or more. The chain carries TRBV4-2 and TRBJ2-3; TRBD2 matches at 9 bases. Looked up from germline, CDR1 is LGHNA and CDR2 is YNFKEQ. J was trimmed by 6 bases and V by 4 bases; bases with no gene match: 11. This CDR3 is 16 amino acids long. CDR3 DNA sequence: TGTGCCAGCAGCCCCGGGCCGGCGGGAGGGTCCGATACGCAGTATTTT. Its translation is CASSPGPAGGSDTQYF.

This clonotype has ten or more counts. The J gene is TRBJ1-1, the V gene TRBV7-2; D not certain. Trimming pared 2 bases from V and 9 bases from J, leaving 10 bases between. CDR1 SGHTA and CDR2 FQGNSA come from the germline V gene. The CDR3 spans 12 residues. The CDR3 DNA sequence: TGTGCCAGCAGCTTAATCAGCCAGCAAGCTTTCTTT. Protein sequence: CASSLISQQAFF.